One sample yielded the 9 T cell receptor beta chains listed below, sequenced in a study of cytomegalovirus exposure and HLA in healthy donors. Primers for the PCR totalled 60 Vbeta and 13 Jbeta. Clones were read by immunoSEQ multiplex PCR, and TCRdb kept only the in-frame ones, dropping some. Of 120,000 or so clones listed, about four fifths are singletons. Sequenced sample: PBMCs. The origin of the receptors is a woman aged 45-59 years in good health and CMV-seropositive.

V and J are TRBV14 and TRBJ1-4; 7 bases are a match to TRBD1. Germline CDR1 SGHDN, CDR2 FVKESK. CDR3 length: 16 amino acids. V shed 3 bases, J shed 8 bases, and the junction held 12 bases outside the gene matches. The CDR3 coding sequence is TGTGCCAGCAGCCAGGAGCAGACAGGGTCGCGCGAAAAACTGTTTTTT. It codes for CASSQEQTGSREKLFF.

CDR3 sequence (DNA): TGTGCCAGCAGTCGAGCGAATGAGCAGTTCTTC. Translating gives CASSRANEQFF. This chain uses TRBV6-6 with TRBJ2-1; D is unclear. This CDR3 contains 11 residues. The V gene lost 5 bases and the J gene lost 7 bases, with 6 bases spanning the gap. Germline values: CDR1 MNHNY, CDR2 SVGAGI (reference sequence).

This chain links TRBV7-2 with TRBJ2-3; the match to TRBD2 covers 12 bases. Germline assignment: CDR1 SGHTA and CDR2 FQGNSA. The CDR3 has 17 residues. Trimming at V came to 2 bases and at J to 5 bases, leaving 8 bases not matched to a gene. CDR3: CASSLNLAGGPQDTQYF. The DNA of the CDR3 is TGTGCCAGCAGCTTAAACCTAGCGGGAGGGCCCCAAGATACGCAGTATTTT.

The rearrangement uses TRBV29-1 and TRBJ2-5, with a tentative D call TRBD1 (8 bases). The CDR3 sequence is 13 residues long. The V end was cut by 6 bases, the J end by 1 base, with 12 bases between. Germline V gene lookup returns CDR1 SQVTM and CDR2 ANQGSEA. The CDR3 DNA sequence: TGCAGCGTCAACAGGGGGGGCCAAGAGACCCAGTACTTC. Its protein is CSVNRGGQETQYF.

The gene calls are TRBV19 and TRBJ2-7; TRBD2 matches at 11 bases. The germline CDR1 and CDR2 sequences are LNHDA and SQIVND (reference sequence). The CDR3 spans 14 residues. Trimming removed 5 bases from V and 6 bases from J; junction bases left unmatched: 6. As DNA, the CDR3 is TGTGCCAGTAGTCTACTAGCGGGAGTACGCGAGCAGTACTTC. The encoded protein is CASSLLAGVREQYF. The full variable domain, its missing parts supplied by reference TRBV19 and TRBJ2-7, is DGGITQSPKYLFRKEGQNVTLSCEQNLNHDAMYWYRQDPGQGLRLIYYSQIVNDFQKGDIAEGYSVSREKKESFPLTVTSAQKNPTAFYLCASSLLAGVREQYFGPGTRLTVT.

The chain employs TRBV7-8 and TRBJ2-5; 7 nucleotides align to TRBD2. The germline gives CDR1 SGHVS, CDR2 FQNEAQ. V lost 3 bases and J lost 0; bases outside the gene matches: 10. CDR3 length equals 17 residues. The CDR3 spells CASSFSLAEAYQETQYF. The CDR3 coding sequence is TGTGCCAGCAGCTTCTCGCTAGCGGAAGCGTACCAAGAGACCCAGTACTTC.

This sequence joins TRBV4-3 and TRBJ1-1; the match to TRBD1 covers 12 bases. The CDR3 runs to 15 residues. Trimming at V came to 3 bases and at J to 5 bases, leaving 4 bases not matched to a gene. In germline, CDR1 is LGHNA, CDR2 YSLEER. CDR3 protein: CASSQGTGGRTEAFF. The CDR3 coding sequence is TGCGCCAGCAGCCAGGGGACAGGGGGCAGAACTGAAGCTTTCTTT.

J is TRBJ2-5 and V is TRBV5-1; unclear D gene. Germline V CDR1 and CDR2: SGHRS, YFSETQ. The CDR3 extends over 14 amino acids. The V gene lost 0 bases and the J gene lost 1 base, with 7 bases spanning the gap. The CDR3 loop is CASSLVVSQETQYF. DNA for the CDR3: TGCGCCAGCAGCTTGGTAGTGTCCCAAGAGACCCAGTACTTC.

The V call is TRBV5-3, the J call TRBJ1-1; 7 bases fit TRBD1. TRBV5-3 is assigned to the ORF class and has an uncertain function. The CDR3 runs 17 residues. With V trimmed by 4 bases and J by 4 bases, 16 bases remained unmatched. CDR3 sequence: CARSQYPGGLRSTEAFF. The CDR3 coding sequence is TGTGCCAGAAGCCAATATCCAGGGGGGCTGAGGAGCACTGAAGCTTTCTTT.